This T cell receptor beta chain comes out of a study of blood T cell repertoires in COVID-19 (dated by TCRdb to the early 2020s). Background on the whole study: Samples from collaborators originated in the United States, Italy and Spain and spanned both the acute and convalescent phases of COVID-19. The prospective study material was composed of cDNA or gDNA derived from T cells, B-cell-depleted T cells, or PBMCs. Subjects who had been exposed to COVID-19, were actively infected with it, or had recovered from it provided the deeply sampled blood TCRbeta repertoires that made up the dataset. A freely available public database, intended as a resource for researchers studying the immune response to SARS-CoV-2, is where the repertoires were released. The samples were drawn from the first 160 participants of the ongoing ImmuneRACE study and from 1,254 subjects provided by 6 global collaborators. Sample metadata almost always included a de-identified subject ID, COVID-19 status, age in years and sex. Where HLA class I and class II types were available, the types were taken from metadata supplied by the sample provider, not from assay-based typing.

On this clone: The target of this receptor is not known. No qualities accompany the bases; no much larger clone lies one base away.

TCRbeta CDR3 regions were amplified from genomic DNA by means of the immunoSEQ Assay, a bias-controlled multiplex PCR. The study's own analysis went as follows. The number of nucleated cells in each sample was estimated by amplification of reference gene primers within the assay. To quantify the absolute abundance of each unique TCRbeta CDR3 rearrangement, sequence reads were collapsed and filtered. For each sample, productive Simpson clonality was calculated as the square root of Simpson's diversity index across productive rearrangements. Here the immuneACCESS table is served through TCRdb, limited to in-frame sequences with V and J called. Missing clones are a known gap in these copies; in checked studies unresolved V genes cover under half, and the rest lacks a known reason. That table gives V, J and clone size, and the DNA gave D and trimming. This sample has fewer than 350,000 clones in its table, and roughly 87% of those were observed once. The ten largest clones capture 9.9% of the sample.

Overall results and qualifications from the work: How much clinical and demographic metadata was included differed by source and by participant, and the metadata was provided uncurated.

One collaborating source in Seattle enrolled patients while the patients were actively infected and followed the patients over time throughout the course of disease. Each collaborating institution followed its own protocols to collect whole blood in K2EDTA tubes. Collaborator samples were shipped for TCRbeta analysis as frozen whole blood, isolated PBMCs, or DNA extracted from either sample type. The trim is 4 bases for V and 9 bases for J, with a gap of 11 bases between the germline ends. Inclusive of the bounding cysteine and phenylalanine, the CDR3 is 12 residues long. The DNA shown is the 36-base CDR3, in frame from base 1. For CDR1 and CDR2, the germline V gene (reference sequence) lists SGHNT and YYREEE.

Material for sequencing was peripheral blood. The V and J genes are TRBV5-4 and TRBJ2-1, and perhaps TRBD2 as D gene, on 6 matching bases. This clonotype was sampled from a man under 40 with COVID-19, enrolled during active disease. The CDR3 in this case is CASSKGGAEQFF. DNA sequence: TGTGCCAGCAGCAAAGGAGGGGCTGAGCAGTTCTTC.